Listed below are T cell receptor beta chains from one sample, sequenced in a study of early T cells in non-severe SARS-CoV-2 infection. TCRdb independently ran MiXCR on the 5' RACE reads; one entry per CDR3 protein. The repertoire has around 60,000 distinct CDR3 sequences, about an eighth of them found once; the top ten carry around 4%. The sample comprised whole blood. These receptors were obtained from an adult who was a healthcare worker with PCR-confirmed SARS-CoV-2 infection or an uninfected control (not recorded which). Both conserved end residues are part of each CDR3. The D gene is left open where the match is weak. Rows give clone size only sometimes, using once, few, many, or a class for an expanded clone.

V gene	J gene	D gene	clone size	CDR3 DNA	CDR3 protein
TRBV12-3/TRBV12-4	TRBJ2-4	.	many	TGTGCCAGTCGAAAGCGGCAGGGCAAAAACATTCAGTACTTC	CASRKRQGKNIQYF
TRBV19	TRBJ2-1	TRBD2	few	TGTGCCAGTAGTACTAGCGGGACAAGCTCCTACAATGAGCAGTTCTTC	CASSTSGTSSYNEQFF
TRBV6-2/TRBV6-3	TRBJ2-3	.	.	TGTGCCAGCATCGGGGACAACACAGATACGCAGTATTTT	CASIGDNTDTQYF
TRBV3-1	TRBJ1-1	.	few	TGTGCCAGCAGCTATCTGGGCACAGATGAAGCTTTCTTT	CASSYLGTDEAFF
TRBV18	TRBJ1-2	TRBD1	few	TGTGCCAGCTCACCAGGTCTGCCAGGGGGTACTACCTATGGCTACACCTTC	CASSPGLPGGTTYGYTF
TRBV7-6	TRBJ2-7	.	many	TGTGCCAGCAGCTTGGCGCCCGGGGATTACTACGAGCAGTACTTC	CASSLAPGDYYEQYF
TRBV12-3/TRBV12-4	TRBJ2-2	TRBD1	.	TGTGCCAGCAGTAAAGGGACAGGGAGGACCGGGGAGCTGTTTTTT	CASSKGTGRTGELFF
TRBV12-3/TRBV12-4	TRBJ2-5	.	.	TGTGCCAGCAATTTACGGGCCACTGGGGTCCAAGAGACCCAGTACTTC	CASNLRATGVQETQYF
TRBV5-1	TRBJ2-7	TRBD2	.	TGCGCCAGCAGCTTGGTTGGCGGTAGCGGGGGTCCCTACGAGCAGTACTTC	CASSLVGGSGGPYEQYF
TRBV6-2/TRBV6-3	TRBJ2-5	.	.	TGTGCCAGCAGTTACTCGAGGCAAGGGGTGTTACAAGAGACCCAGTACTTC	CASSYSRQGVLQETQYF
TRBV29-1	TRBJ1-2	.	.	TGCAGCGGACGGGACCTCTCCTCCTATGGCTACACCTTC	CSGRDLSSYGYTF
TRBV6-5	TRBJ2-3	TRBD2	many	TGTGCCAGCAGTTATAGCGGGGGGCAGGGGAGAGATACGCAGTATTTT	CASSYSGGQGRDTQYF
TRBV12-5	TRBJ2-7	.	.	TGTGCTAGTGGTTTTATGCGTCAGGTTGGGGGATACGAGCAGTACTTC	CASGFMRQVGGYEQYF
TRBV7-2	TRBJ1-4	.	many	TGTGCCAGCAGTGACAGAGGTCGATTGGCAACTAATGAAAAACTGTTTTTT	CASSDRGRLATNEKLFF
TRBV12-3/TRBV12-4	TRBJ2-5	.	.	TGTGCCAGCAGTTCGGGGCCGCAGGGGAGTGGAGAGACCCAGTACTTC	CASSSGPQGSGETQYF
TRBV7-6	TRBJ1-4	.	many	TGTGCCAGCAGCTTATTAGGGGCAGGGGAAAAACTGTTTTTT	CASSLLGAGEKLFF
TRBV10-2	TRBJ1-2	.	few	TGCGCCAGCAGTGAAGACCTTTCTAACTATGGCTACACCTTC	CASSEDLSNYGYTF
TRBV6-5	TRBJ2-1	.	.	TGTGCCAGCAGTTACTCGGAATCTTCCTATGAGCAGTTCTTC	CASSYSESSYEQFF
TRBV11-2	TRBJ2-7	TRBD2	.	TGTGCCAGCAGCCAACCTAGCGGGGGGGCGGCCGAGCAGTACTTC	CASSQPSGGAAEQYF
TRBV3-1	TRBJ2-5	.	.	TGTGCCAGCAGCCAAGAGCCCCGGATAACACCGCAAGAGACCCAGTACTTC	CASSQEPRITPQETQYF
TRBV15	TRBJ2-7	TRBD1	few	TGTGCCACCAGCACCCACAGGGGCGCCTACGAGCAGTACTTC	CATSTHRGAYEQYF
TRBV29-1	TRBJ1-1	TRBD1	few	TGCAGCGTTGAGACAGGGGGGGGAAACACTGAAGCTTTCTTT	CSVETGGGNTEAFF
TRBV6-5	TRBJ1-2	.	few	TGTGCCAGCATGGGATGGGGGAGTATGGGTGATGGCTACACCTTC	CASMGWGSMGDGYTF
TRBV5-4	TRBJ2-7	.	few	TGTGCCAGCAGCATCCTACAGGGCCTCAAACAATACGAGCAGTACTTC	CASSILQGLKQYEQYF
TRBV3-1	TRBJ1-1	.	.	TGTGCCAGCAGCCGGCTATGGGAGACAGATGAAGCTTTCTTT	CASSRLWETDEAFF
TRBV7-9	TRBJ2-7	TRBD1	.	TGTGCCAGCAGCCCCCCGGGACAGACCTACGAGCAGTACTTC	CASSPPGQTYEQYF
TRBV19	TRBJ2-2	TRBD1	many	TGTGCCAGTAGTATCTCTCGACAGGGGGTTTGGACCGGGGAGCTGTTTTTT	CASSISRQGVWTGELFF
TRBV7-6	TRBJ2-7	.	many	TGTGCCAGCAGTTGGACGGAGAGCTCCTACGAGCAGTACTTC	CASSWTESSYEQYF
TRBV6-6	TRBJ1-4	.	.	TGTGCCAGCAGTACCCCGGACGGGGGTAATGAAAAACTGTTTTTT	CASSTPDGGNEKLFF
TRBV12-3/TRBV12-4	TRBJ1-6	.	.	TGTGCCAGCAGCCCCTACCCCACAGGTAGCAATTCACCCCTCCACTTT	CASSPYPTGSNSPLHF
TRBV29-1	TRBJ1-1	.	few	TGCAGCGCTCAGAGGGATGGAAGTAGCTCTGAAGCTTTCTTT	CSAQRDGSSSEAFF
TRBV5-1	TRBJ2-1	.	.	TGCGCCAGCAGCTTTGAGGGTCATGAGCAGTTCTTC	CASSFEGHEQFF
TRBV25-1	TRBJ1-1	.	.	TGTGCCACCAAGATGGGGAACACTGAAGCTTTCTTT	CATKMGNTEAFF
TRBV7-2	TRBJ2-7	TRBD2	.	TGTGCCAGCAGCCTAGGGGCGGGGGGGCCCGACGAGCAGTACTTC	CASSLGAGGPDEQYF
TRBV20-1	TRBJ1-2	.	.	TGCAGTGCTAGAGAGACAGTTGCCACTAACTATGGCTACACCTTC	CSARETVATNYGYTF
TRBV7-6	TRBJ2-7	.	many	TGTGCCAGCAGCAACTTCGGACAGCTCACCTACGAGCAGTACTTC	CASSNFGQLTYEQYF
TRBV27	TRBJ2-1	.	many	TGTGCCAGCAGCTATAGAGGTATTGAGCAGTTCTTC	CASSYRGIEQFF
TRBV12-3/TRBV12-4	TRBJ2-3	TRBD1	.	TGTGCCAGCAGTCCCCCGGGACAGGGGGCCGCAGATACGCAGTATTTT	CASSPPGQGAADTQYF
TRBV3-1	TRBJ1-4	.	.	TGTGCCAGCAGCCAAGGCCTACCGGGCACTAATGAAAAACTGTTTTTT	CASSQGLPGTNEKLFF
TRBV29-1	TRBJ1-1	.	.	TGCAGCGCCGAGGTGCCCGTGGCTTTCTTT	CSAEVPVAFF
TRBV6-5	TRBJ1-4	.	few	TGTGCCAGCAGTTATAGTGGTAGACTGTTTTTT	CASSYSGRLFF
TRBV20-1	TRBJ2-3	TRBD1	.	TGCAGTGCTAGAAGCAGGGGGCTTCCACTAGCTGGTACGCAGTATTTT	CSARSRGLPLAGTQYF
TRBV4-2	TRBJ2-5	TRBD1	.	TGTGCCAGCAGCCAAGTTATGGGACAGGGCGTAGAGACCCAGTACTTC	CASSQVMGQGVETQYF
TRBV3-1	TRBJ1-3	.	few	TGTGCCAGCAGCCGCCAGGGGTCTGGAAACACCATATATTTT	CASSRQGSGNTIYF
TRBV7-3	TRBJ2-1	TRBD1	.	TGTGCCAGCAGCTTAACTGCAGGGGGCTCCTACAATGAGCAGTTCTTC	CASSLTAGGSYNEQFF
TRBV25-1	TRBJ1-1	.	few	TGTGCCAGCAGTGACAGGGTTAACACTGAAGCTTTCTTT	CASSDRVNTEAFF
TRBV6-6	TRBJ1-4	TRBD1	many	TGTGCCAGCAGCCGCTTGCAACAGGGGGATGGTGAAAAACTGTTTTTT	CASSRLQQGDGEKLFF
TRBV11-2	TRBJ1-1	.	few	TGTGCCACCTCGTGGGTGAACACTGAAGCTTTCTTT	CATSWVNTEAFF
TRBV5-4	TRBJ2-7	.	.	TGTGCCAGCAGGCGGGCTAGCGAGACCTACGAGCAGTACTTC	CASRRASETYEQYF
TRBV20-1	TRBJ2-7	TRBD2	few	TGCAGTGCTAGAAGCTGGACTAGCGACTACGAGCAGTACTTC	CSARSWTSDYEQYF
TRBV7-9	TRBJ2-2	.	few	TGTGCCAGCAGCTTTCCAGGGACCGGGGAGCTGTTTTTT	CASSFPGTGELFF
TRBV20-1	TRBJ2-2	.	.	TGCAGTGCCACCCAGGGGGGTGCTTCTAACACCGGGGAGCTGTTTTTT	CSATQGGASNTGELFF
TRBV5-5	TRBJ1-2	TRBD1	many	TGTGCCAGCAGCGGACAGGACTATGGCTACACCTTC	CASSGQDYGYTF